Below, one T cell receptor beta chain is given with its context. Original analysis: Estimated nucleated cell counts came from reference gene primer amplification. Profiled with immunoSEQ multiplex PCR; TCRdb holds only in-frame clones, not every one. The V and J calls and clone size were taken over from that table, and D and trimming were inferred from the DNA. Among over 200,000 clones listed, over 70% were seen once. This record belongs to a study of blood T cell repertoires in COVID-19. Study-wide context: The United States, Italy and Spain provided the acute and convalescent COVID-19 samples.

Material for sequencing was peripheral blood. The origin of this receptor is an older man with acute or convalescent COVID-19.

CDR3 nucleotides: TGTGCCAGCAGATCCCGGCTGGCGGGCGGAAAACTGTTTTTT. It codes for CASRSRLAGGKLFF. The chain recombines TRBV6-5 with TRBJ1-4, with D uncertain. V dropped 6 bases and J dropped 10 bases, with 18 bases sitting between them. The CDR3 length is 14 residues. The V gene's germline CDR1 is MNHEY and CDR2 SVGAGI.